A single sample gave rise to the 10 T cell receptor beta chains below, sequenced in a study of cytotoxic CD8 clonotypes in ibrutinib-treated CLL. Profiling relied on immunoSEQ multiplex PCR, and the TCRdb table lists in-frame clones only, not all of them. In the table there are some 61,000 clones, 68% of which are singletons. Sequenced here: PBMCs, sampled after 12 months of ibrutinib treatment. Receptors originate from a human donor with chronic lymphocytic leukemia.

This chain uses TRBV7-9 with TRBJ2-7, with 9 bases identical to TRBD1. The CDR3 consists of 15 residues. CDR1 is SEHNR and CDR2 is FQNEAQ in the germline V gene (reference sequence). V was clipped by 1 base and J by 4 bases; unmatched bases: 5. The CDR3 DNA sequence: TGTGCCAGCAGCTTAGGATCGGGACAGGGTTACGAGCAGTACTTC. This sequence encodes CASSLGSGQGYEQYF.

The chain joins TRBV4-1 to TRBJ1-1, with unresolved D. The V gene's germline CDR1 is MGHRA and CDR2 YSYEKL. V was cut by 1 base and J by 8 bases, with 11 bases left in between. The CDR3 extends over 13 amino acids. CDR3 DNA sequence: TGCGCCAGCAGCCAAGTTGTTGGAGTCGAAGCTTTCTTT. Its protein product is CASSQVVGVEAFF.

This sequence joins TRBV4-3 and TRBJ1-6; 10 positions agree with TRBD1. V gave up 4 bases and J gave up 10 bases; unmatched junction bases: 4. This CDR3 contains 14 residues. CDR1 and CDR2 (germline): LGHNA, YSLEER. CDR3 loop: CASSLTGGSSPLHF. The CDR3 DNA sequence: TGCGCCAGCAGCCTGACAGGGGGCAGCTCACCCCTCCACTTT.

The chain links TRBV5-5 to TRBJ1-1; no clear D. This CDR3 has 15 amino acids. Germline CDR1 is SGHKS and CDR2 is YYEKEE (reference sequence). V was cut by 4 bases and J by 0 bases, with 13 bases left in between. CDR3 sequence (DNA): TGTGCCAGCAGCCCGAGTACCCCGTTGAACACTGAAGCTTTCTTT. Translated, it gives CASSPSTPLNTEAFF.

This chain links TRBV2 with TRBJ1-1, with TRBD1 identical over 7 bases. V trimming: 6 bases; J trimming: 2 bases; junction bases outside the gene matches: 9. Germline-derived CDR1 and CDR2 are SNHLY and FYNNEI. This CDR3 has 15 amino acids. The CDR3 reads CASRAEGAPNTEAFF. The DNA for the CDR3 is TGTGCCAGCAGGGCCGAGGGGGCGCCTAACACTGAAGCTTTCTTT.

This clone appeared a single time. This sequence joins TRBV14 and TRBJ2-2, with no clear D. This CDR3 is 13 amino acids long. Germline CDR1 reads SGHDN; CDR2 reads FVKESK. V was clipped by 4 bases and J by 6 bases, with 9 bases between them. CDR3 DNA: TGTGCCAGCAGCCCAACTCAGTCCGGGGAGCTGTTTTTT. Translated: CASSPTQSGELFF.

This chain uses TRBV10-1 with TRBJ2-7; no definite D call. V was pared by 0 bases and J by 9 bases, with 15 bases between. The CDR3 is 14 residues long. Germline assignment: CDR1 WNHNN and CDR2 SYGVQD (reference sequence). DNA for the CDR3: TGCGCCAGCAGTGAGTCCCCTCGAGTAGCTCGGCAGTACTTC. Amino acids: CASSESPRVARQYF.

This clone was observed a handful of times. The J gene is TRBJ1-4, the V gene TRBV30; 7 positions agree with TRBD1. CDR3 length: 13 residues. Looked up from germline, CDR1 is GTSNPN and CDR2 is SVGIG (reference sequence). V shed 4 bases, J shed 7 bases, and the junction held 6 bases outside the gene matches. CDR3 sequence (DNA): TGTGCCTGGAACGTTAACAGGGGTGAAAAACTGTTTTTT. It is translated as CAWNVNRGEKLFF.

The V gene is TRBV7-2, the J gene TRBJ2-3; 9 positions match TRBD2. This CDR3 region has 17 residues. Losses at the gene ends were 4 bases for V and 12 bases for J; bases not matched to a gene: 20. Germline V CDR1 and CDR2: SGHTA, FQGNSA. CDR3 nucleotides: TGTGCCAGCAGCTCCGGTCGGCTAGCGGGGATCCAGGGCGATCAGTATTTT. Amino acids: CASSSGRLAGIQGDQYF.

The rearrangement joins TRBV19 to TRBJ1-2; D gene unclear. Trimming removed 7 bases from V and 1 base from J, with 13 bases in between. CDR1 LNHDA and CDR2 SQIVND come from the germline V gene (reference sequence). The CDR3 is 14 amino acids. CDR3 region: CASTVGQLNYGYTF. As DNA, the CDR3 is TGTGCCAGTACAGTAGGGCAGCTTAACTATGGCTACACCTTC.